Presented here are 28 T cell receptor beta chains from one specimen sequenced in a study of T cell therapy after organ transplantation. Time point described: 20-29 weeks after completion of therapy. Which antigens these TCRs recognize remains unknown. TCRdb keeps only in-frame clones here, not all; method: immunoSEQ multiplex PCR. The sample holds roughly 15,000 clones; 65% to 90% are singletons and the top ten take roughly 31%. Material: CD8+ T cells from blood, obtained after autologous CMV-specific T cell therapy. These TCRs come from a human patient who had received a solid organ transplant and had CMV disease. Some T cells may be transferred from the graft donor.

The J gene is TRBJ1-4, the V gene TRBV6-5, with 11 positions matching TRBD1. The V gene end was trimmed by 6 bases and the J gene end by 12 bases; junction bases not matched to a gene: 12. This CDR3 has 15 residues. Germline V gene lookup returns CDR1 MNHEY and CDR2 SVGAGI. The CDR3, as DNA: TGTGCCAGCAGCTTCACCGGGACAGGGGGTAATGAACTGTTTTTT. Translating gives CASSFTGTGGNELFF.

The rearrangement links TRBV9 to TRBJ1-1; D gene uncertain. V dropped 3 bases and J dropped 0 bases, with 9 bases sitting between them. CDR1 is SGDLS and CDR2 is YYNGEE in the germline V gene. The CDR3 is 14 amino acids. DNA of the CDR3: TGTGCCAGCAGCGACCTACGGATGAACACTGAAGCTTTCTTT. Protein sequence: CASSDLRMNTEAFF.

The chain employs TRBV18 and TRBJ1-1; unclear D gene. The CDR3 is made up of 15 amino acids. V was cut by 5 bases and J by 6 bases, with 19 bases left in between. Looked up from germline, CDR1 is KGHSH and CDR2 is LQKENI. CDR3 protein: CASSGGGHGSSEAFF. Here the CDR3 DNA reads TGTGCCAGCTCAGGTGGAGGGCACGGCAGTTCTGAAGCTTTCTTT.

The chain uses TRBV6-4 and TRBJ2-2; D may be TRBD1 or TRBD2 (7 bases each). Germline CDR1 MRHNA, CDR2 SNTAGT. The CDR3 contains 14 residues. Trimming stripped 5 bases from V and 4 bases from J, with 11 bases between. The CDR3: CASSTGEGTGELFF. CDR3 DNA: TGTGCCAGCAGTACAGGGGAGGGCACCGGGGAGCTGTTTTTT.

The chain joins TRBV6-6 to TRBJ1-4, with TRBD1 matching over 11 bases. Germline values: CDR1 MNHNY, CDR2 SVGAGI (reference sequence). The CDR3 length is 15 residues. J lost 8 bases, V lost 6 bases, and 8 bases had no gene match. The CDR3 region has the DNA TGTGCCAGCAGGGGGACAGGGGGTCGAGAGGAAAAACTGTTTTTT. Protein sequence: CASRGTGGREEKLFF.

The gene calls are TRBV5-4 and TRBJ2-7, with D unclear. The CDR3 is made up of 13 amino acids. In germline, CDR1 is SGHNT, CDR2 YYREEE (reference sequence). The V and J ends lost 2 bases and 3 bases respectively, with 9 bases between them. Written as DNA, the CDR3 is TGTGCCAGCAGCTTTGGCTCCCTCTACGAGCAGTACTTC. This translates into CASSFGSLYEQYF.

This clone was recorded a few times. Other nucleotide sequences from this sample produce the same CDR3. V is TRBV19 and J is TRBJ1-5; D gene unclear. The germline V gene encodes CDR1 LNHDA and CDR2 SQIVND (reference sequence). With 2 bases removed from V and 0 bases from J, the gap between germline ends came to 8 bases. The CDR3 spans 15 residues. CDR3 in amino acids: CASSIQGFSNQPQHF. The CDR3 coding sequence is TGTGCCAGTAGTATACAAGGGTTTAGCAATCAGCCCCAGCATTTT.

The chain combines TRBV7-6 with TRBJ2-1, with D possibly being TRBD1 or TRBD2 (6 bases each). Germline V gene lookup returns CDR1 SGHVS and CDR2 FNYEAQ. Trimming stripped 5 bases from V and 5 bases from J, with 19 bases between. The CDR3 covers 16 residues. This chain's CDR3 is CASSPGPGAGDNEQFF. The CDR3, as DNA: TGTGCCAGCAGCCCCGGTCCGGGGGCAGGGGACAATGAGCAGTTCTTC.

The rearrangement links TRBV29-1 to TRBJ1-2, with D possibly matching TRBD1 (5 bases). The V end lost 6 bases, the J end lost 8 bases, and 19 bases lay between the germline ends. The length of the CDR3 is 13 residues. Looked up from germline, CDR1 is SQVTM and CDR2 is ANQGSEA. CDR3 coding DNA: TGCAGCGTAGACGCGGGGGAGGTTAGGGGCTACACCTTC. Its translation: CSVDAGEVRGYTF.

V and J are TRBV5-1 and TRBJ1-4; tentatively, D is TRBD1 (5 bases). Between the trimmed V and J ends, which lost 4 bases and 4 bases, there was a span of 11 bases. Germline loops: CDR1 SGHRS, CDR2 YFSETQ. The CDR3 runs 14 residues. The DNA of the CDR3 is TGCGCCAGCAGCCTCTGGGGGTTTAATGAAAAACTGTTTTTT. It codes for CASSLWGFNEKLFF.

The V call is TRBV13, the J call TRBJ2-3; 9 bases line up with TRBD2. Germline values: CDR1 PRHDT, CDR2 FYEKMQ (reference sequence). The CDR3 has 17 amino acids. Unmatched junction bases numbered 6, after V lost 0 bases and J lost 2 bases. The CDR3 reads CASSLGGLAQNTDTQYF. The CDR3 coding sequence is TGTGCCAGCAGCTTAGGCGGACTAGCGCAAAACACAGATACGCAGTATTTT.

The chain is built from TRBV7-8 and TRBJ2-5; D not certain. Trimming removed 0 bases at V and 4 bases at J, with 3 bases between. This CDR3 spans 12 amino acids. Germline assignment: CDR1 SGHVS and CDR2 FQNEAQ. This CDR3 is CASSLARETQYF. The CDR3 DNA sequence: TGTGCCAGCAGCTTAGCGCGAGAGACCCAGTACTTC.

The rearrangement joins TRBV10-3 to TRBJ2-7, with 7 bases that match TRBD2. Germline V gives CDR1 ENHRY, CDR2 SYGVKD. The trim removed 10 bases at V and 6 bases at J, leaving 12 bases unmatched. This CDR3 is built from 13 residues. CDR3 nucleotides: TGTGCCACCGGAAGCGGGACCCCTCCCGAGCAGTACTTC. Encoded protein: CATGSGTPPEQYF.

This clone showed up just a few times. V and J are TRBV30 and TRBJ1-1; D is unclear. Germline CDR1 reads GTSNPN; CDR2 reads SVGIG (reference sequence). V was clipped by 0 bases and J by 7 bases, with 6 bases between them. The CDR3 runs to 11 residues. In DNA form, the CDR3 reads TGTGCCTGGAGTGTTGACGATGAAGCTTTCTTT. Translation: CAWSVDDEAFF.

The chain links TRBV10-3 to TRBJ2-1; 10 bases fit TRBD2. CDR3 length equals 20 residues. Germline V CDR1 and CDR2: ENHRY, SYGVKD. J was trimmed by 4 bases and V by 6 bases; bases with no gene match: 21. CDR3 in amino acids: CAIRGDAGTGLAEKYNEQFF. The CDR3 nucleotides read TGTGCCATCAGGGGTGACGCAGGGACCGGACTAGCGGAGAAGTACAATGAGCAGTTCTTC.

CDR3 nucleotide sequence: TGTGCCTGGAGTCGGGGGTTTGGCAATCAGCCCCAGCATTTT. Translating it yields CAWSRGFGNQPQHF. The chain joins TRBV30 to TRBJ1-5; perhaps TRBD1 as D (5 bases). CDR3 length: 14 amino acids. Looked up from germline, CDR1 is GTSNPN and CDR2 is SVGIG (reference sequence). Trimming removed 2 bases at V and 2 bases at J, with 10 bases between.

This chain links TRBV5-1 with TRBJ2-7; possibly TRBD1 for D (6 bases). Per the germline V gene, CDR1 is SGHRS and CDR2 is YFSETQ. The CDR3 has 14 amino acids. Trimming shortened V by 0 bases and J by 5 bases, and 12 bases separated the two germline ends. The CDR3 nucleotides read TGCGCCAGCAGCTTGGAAGGGGGTAAGAACGAGCAGTACTTC. Protein sequence: CASSLEGGKNEQYF.

The chain links TRBV13 to TRBJ2-3; 9 positions match TRBD2. This CDR3 region has 15 residues. Germline V CDR1 and CDR2: PRHDT, FYEKMQ (reference sequence). The trim removed 0 bases at V and 4 bases at J, leaving 2 bases unmatched. This CDR3 reads CASSLGLAGPDTQYF. The CDR3 nucleotides read TGTGCCAGCAGCTTAGGGCTAGCGGGACCAGATACGCAGTATTTT.

The chain has TRBV5-6 and TRBJ2-3; 9 nucleotides line up with TRBD2. The CDR3 has 15 amino acids. V lost 7 bases to trimming and J lost 4 bases; unmatched junction nucleotides: 10. CDR1 SGHDT and CDR2 YYEEEE come from the germline V gene. The CDR3 DNA sequence: TGTGCCAGCGATATGGGTAGCGGGGGCGCAGATACGCAGTATTTT. Translating it yields CASDMGSGGADTQYF.

This chain links TRBV19 with TRBJ2-5; 7 bases match TRBD1. Germline values: CDR1 LNHDA, CDR2 SQIVND (reference sequence). The CDR3 extends over 14 amino acids. The J segment lost 5 bases and the V segment lost 7 bases, leaving 10 bases of the junction unmatched. CDR3 sequence reads: CASTETQGRETQYF. CDR3 DNA sequence: TGTGCCAGTACCGAGACACAGGGGCGGGAGACCCAGTACTTC. Combining the CDR3 with reference TRBV19 and TRBJ2-5 gives the whole variable domain DGGITQSPKYLFRKEGQNVTLSCEQNLNHDAMYWYRQDPGQGLRLIYYSQIVNDFQKGDIAEGYSVSREKKESFPLTVTSAQKNPTAFYLCASTETQGRETQYFGPGTRLLVL.

The chain employs TRBV9 and TRBJ1-1; D perhaps matches TRBD1 (5 bases). This CDR3 has 12 amino acids. V was trimmed by 4 bases and J by 13 bases, leaving 17 bases between them. Germline CDR1 and CDR2: SGDLS and YYNGEE. Written as DNA, the CDR3 is TGTGCCAGCAGCTCCATGATGGGGGGTTATTTCTTT. Encoded protein: CASSSMMGGYFF.

The chain employs TRBV4-1 and TRBJ2-1, with 7 bases lining up with TRBD2. The V gene's germline CDR1 is MGHRA and CDR2 YSYEKL. The CDR3 is 14 amino acids. V lost 1 base to trimming and J lost 5 bases; unmatched junction nucleotides: 2. As DNA, the CDR3 is TGCGCCAGCAGCCAAGGCGGGAGTGACAATGAGCAGTTCTTC. Its protein is CASSQGGSDNEQFF.

CDR3 nucleotide sequence: TGTGCCAGTAGTATAGTTGGGAGGGGACCCACAGATACGCAGTATTTT. The encoded protein is CASSIVGRGPTDTQYF. The chain links TRBV19 to TRBJ2-3; 7 bases line up with TRBD2. The CDR3 is 16 residues long. Trimming cost V 1 base and J 2 bases; bases outside gene matches: 6. Germline V gives CDR1 LNHDA, CDR2 SQIVND (reference sequence).

V gene TRBV7-7 combines with J gene TRBJ2-7; 7 bases agree with TRBD2. The germline gives CDR1 SSHAT, CDR2 FNYEAQ (reference sequence). V was clipped by 1 base and J by 0 bases; unmatched bases: 3. The CDR3 spans 15 residues. The CDR3 region is CASSLGAGDSYEQYF. CDR3 DNA sequence: TGTGCCAGCAGCTTAGGGGCGGGAGACTCCTACGAGCAGTACTTC.

The rearrangement links TRBV30 to TRBJ2-1; possible D gene TRBD1, 5 bases. CDR1 is GTSNPN, CDR2 SVGIG, per germline (reference sequence). The CDR3 has 14 residues. V shed 5 bases and J shed 4 bases, with 15 bases lying between them. The CDR3 DNA reads TGTGCCTGGGAAGGGGCAGGTGCTTACAATGAGCAGTTCTTC. It translates to CAWEGAGAYNEQFF.

The J gene is TRBJ2-1, the V gene TRBV30, with D possibly being TRBD2 (5 bases). Trimming removed 0 bases from V and 0 bases from J, with 12 bases in between. The CDR3 is made up of 16 amino acids. Germline loops: CDR1 GTSNPN, CDR2 SVGIG (reference sequence). CDR3 amino acids: CAWSVLWESSYNEQFF. The CDR3 nucleotides read TGTGCCTGGAGTGTACTTTGGGAGAGCTCCTACAATGAGCAGTTCTTC.

The chain employs TRBV7-6 and TRBJ2-6; no clear D. CDR1 and CDR2 from the germline V gene are SGHVS and FNYEAQ. CDR3 length equals 19 residues. Deletions cut 1 base from V and 2 bases from J, with 18 bases between. The CDR3 sequence: CASSLVGGQVIAGANVLTF. In DNA, the CDR3 is TGTGCCAGCAGCTTAGTGGGTGGGCAGGTCATCGCTGGGGCCAACGTCCTGACTTTC.

This clone appeared a few times. The genes are TRBV25-1 and TRBJ2-1; a weak D match, TRBD1 (6 bases). The CDR3 spans 13 residues. Germline V CDR1 and CDR2: MGHDK, SYGVNS. The germline V and J ends were trimmed by 6 bases and 7 bases, with 13 bases remaining between them. CDR3 coding DNA: TGTGCCAGCAGCCTTCACGGACAGAATGAGCAGTTCTTC. This sequence encodes CASSLHGQNEQFF. Together with reference TRBV25-1 and TRBJ2-1, the CDR3 gives the full variable domain: EADIYQTPRYLVIGTGKKITLECSQTMGHDKMYWYQQDPGMELHLIHYSYGVNSTEKGDLSSESTVSRIRTEHFPLTLESARPSHTSQYLCASSLHGQNEQFFGPGTRLTVL.